This TCR beta chain was sequenced for a study of identical twins. Carrying unique molecular identifiers, the cDNA also gained a universal primer site through template switching. TCRdb re-analysed the 5' RACE reads in MiXCR, keeping a single row per CDR3 protein. This sample yields 250,000 to 350,000 distinct CDR3 sequences, of which under 9.5% are seen a single time; over 2% belongs to the top ten. In this sample, this clonotype turned up many times. Its antigen is not identified. Whole-study results and caveats: Cord blood beta clonotypes that were abundant carried fewer insertions, and memory repertoires showed no such trend. Possibly, invariant MAIT and iNKT cells partly confounded zero-insertion analyses.

These data were also filed under a second study, of yellow fever vaccine responses in identical twins. That paper notes: Twin vaccine T cell responses reportedly seemed partly convergent, partly personalized.

The sequence was collected from a woman under 30 in good health. The sample comprised memory (CD45RO+) T cells sorted from blood.

The DNA of the CDR3 is TGTGCCACCGAGGTCATGGGGAACACCGGGGAGCTGTTTTTT. Translated: CATEVMGNTGELFF. The genes are TRBV10-3 and TRBJ2-2; D gene unclear. The CDR3 covers 14 residues. V was cut by 10 bases and J by 1 base, with 13 bases left in between. Germline CDR1 ENHRY, CDR2 SYGVKD.